Listed here are 24 T cell receptor beta chains from one sample, sequenced in a study of memory CD4+ T cells and cytomegalovirus serostatus. Single viable CD3+CD4+CD8-CD45RO+ cells were sorted as the memory CD4+ T cells. Clones were sequenced by immunoSEQ multiplex PCR, and TCRdb holds only the in-frame ones, with some missing. The table lists 61,000 or so clones, roughly 80% of them singletons, with around 0.58% in the top ten. Sequenced material: memory CD4+ T cells from blood. The receptors were sampled from an adult in good health and CMV-seronegative. Some clones in this sample may be carry-over from other donors' samples.

The chain recombines TRBV6-5 with TRBJ2-5, with 7 positions matching TRBD2. The CDR3 runs 15 residues. Per the germline V gene, CDR1 is MNHEY and CDR2 is SVGAGI. Germline trimming cut 5 bases from V and 5 bases from J; bases unmatched to any gene: 11. The CDR3 loop reads CASSTGTTRGETQYF. As DNA, the CDR3 is TGTGCCAGCAGTACCGGGACTACCCGCGGGGAGACCCAGTACTTC.

The CDR3 region has the DNA TGTGCCAGCAGCTACGGGGGGGCCGGCACAGATACGCAGTATTTT. This encodes CASSYGGAGTDTQYF. This chain connects TRBV5-4 to TRBJ2-3; 8 nucleotides line up with TRBD2. CDR3 length equals 15 residues. Germline V CDR1 and CDR2: SGHNT, YYREEE (reference sequence). Trimming took 3 bases from V and 1 from J; bases not matched to a gene: 4.

The genes are TRBV11-2 and TRBJ2-7; the D is unclear. Germline CDR1 and CDR2: SGHAT and FQNNGV. The CDR3 totals 12 residues. The V end was cut by 5 bases, the J end by 3 bases, with 8 bases between. This CDR3 is CASSPNGYEQYF. The CDR3 region has the DNA TGTGCCAGCAGCCCAAACGGCTACGAGCAGTACTTC.

The chain couples TRBV28 to TRBJ2-7; D is uncertain. With 5 bases removed from V and 4 bases from J, the gap between germline ends came to 9 bases. This CDR3 comprises 12 residues. Germline-derived CDR1 and CDR2 are MDHEN and SYDVKM. CDR3: CASSPLGYEQYF. In DNA, the CDR3 is TGTGCCAGCAGTCCCCTAGGGTACGAGCAGTACTTC.

The V call is TRBV30, the J call TRBJ2-7; D may be TRBD1 (6 bases). This CDR3 is 13 amino acids long. Germline lookup yields CDR1 GTSNPN and CDR2 SVGIG (reference sequence). Trimming took off 2 bases at V and 6 bases at J, with 14 bases between the two ends. The CDR3 bases are TGTGCCTGGAGTCCTCATCCAGGGGTCGAGCAGTACTTC. Residues: CAWSPHPGVEQYF.

The chain uses TRBV7-2 and TRBJ1-3; no clear D gene. CDR1 and CDR2 from the germline V gene are SGHTA and FQGNSA. This CDR3 has 14 residues. V was shortened by 1 base and J by 0 bases, with 4 bases between the two germline ends. CDR3 nucleotide sequence: TGTGCCAGCAGCTTAGAACGCTCTGGAAACACCATATATTTT. Its translation: CASSLERSGNTIYF.

The V call is TRBV27, the J call TRBJ2-7; TRBD2 aligns across 9 bases. V dropped 4 bases and J dropped 5; count of bases not matched to a gene: 15. Germline CDR1 is MNHEY and CDR2 is SMNVEV (reference sequence). This CDR3 spans 17 amino acids. CDR3 loop: CASSSEIAGVGQNEQYF. For the CDR3, the DNA is TGTGCCAGCAGTTCGGAAATAGCGGGAGTAGGTCAAAACGAGCAGTACTTC.

The CDR3 loop reads CASSLTSSVSGNTIYF. In DNA, the CDR3 is TGCGCCAGCAGCTTAACATCTTCCGTCTCTGGAAACACCATATATTTT. The rearrangement uses TRBV5-1 and TRBJ1-3, with no clear D. The V gene lost 2 bases and the J gene lost 0 bases, with 12 bases spanning the gap. CDR3 size: 16 residues. Per germline, CDR1 SGHRS and CDR2 YFSETQ.

The gene calls are TRBV10-3 and TRBJ2-1; D is unresolved. Germline V CDR1 and CDR2: ENHRY, SYGVKD. The CDR3 runs 13 residues. The ends were cut back, 4 bases at V and 5 bases at J, with 9 bases in the middle. Here the CDR3 DNA reads TGTGCCATCAGTGCCGCCTTGAACAATGAGCAGTTCTTC. This gives the protein CAISAALNNEQFF.

J is TRBJ1-2 and V is TRBV28; no firm D call. V was clipped by 6 bases and J by 0 bases, with 8 bases between them. This CDR3 is built from 13 residues. The germline CDR1 and CDR2 sequences are MDHEN and SYDVKM. CDR3 loop: CASSSITNYGYTF. The CDR3 nucleotides are TGTGCCAGCAGCTCAATCACTAACTATGGCTACACCTTC.

The chain combines TRBV5-4 with TRBJ1-4; D is possibly TRBD1 (6 bases). CDR3 length: 15 amino acids. The germline V gene has CDR1 SGHNT and CDR2 YYREEE (reference sequence). The V end was cut by 7 bases, the J end by 3 bases, with 16 bases between. The CDR3: CASGTGLGANEKLFF. The DNA of the CDR3 is TGTGCCAGCGGCACAGGGTTAGGAGCTAATGAAAAACTGTTTTTT.

The chain carries TRBV6-5 and TRBJ1-5; D is unresolved. V was clipped by 2 bases and J by 0 bases, with 5 bases between them. This CDR3 spans 14 amino acids. Per the germline V gene, CDR1 is MNHEY and CDR2 is SVGAGI. CDR3 amino acids: CASSYKDSNQPQHF. As DNA, the CDR3 is TGTGCCAGCAGTTACAAGGATAGCAATCAGCCCCAGCATTTT.

The gene calls are TRBV18 and TRBJ1-1; D call uncertain. CDR3 length: 15 residues. Trimming took off 2 bases at V and 1 base at J, with 11 bases between the two ends. Germline V lookup: CDR1 KGHSH, CDR2 LQKENI. The CDR3 spells CASSPYYEGNTEAFF. The DNA of the CDR3 is TGTGCCAGCTCACCATATTACGAGGGGAACACTGAAGCTTTCTTT.

The chain combines TRBV7-2 with TRBJ2-7; TRBD1 matches 8 bases. J gave up 2 bases and V 3 bases, and 3 bases lay outside the gene matches. The CDR3 spans 14 residues. CDR1 is SGHTA, CDR2 FQGNSA, per germline. The DNA of the CDR3 is TGTGCCAGCAGCTTGAGACAGGGGCCCTACGAGCAGTACTTC. As protein: CASSLRQGPYEQYF.

In this sample, this clone turned up once. The CDR3 is CASSPRGYSNQPQHF. For the CDR3, the DNA is TGTGCCAGCTCACCGCGAGGCTATAGCAATCAGCCCCAGCATTTT. The rearrangement joins TRBV18 to TRBJ1-5; no reliable D call. The germline gives CDR1 KGHSH, CDR2 LQKENI. The V gene lost 3 bases and the J gene lost 0 bases, with 9 bases spanning the gap. The CDR3 has 15 residues.

The V gene is TRBV5-4, the J gene TRBJ2-6; 9 nucleotides align to TRBD2. V lost 1 base to trimming and J lost 2 bases; unmatched junction nucleotides: 4. This CDR3 has 17 residues. Looked up from germline, CDR1 is SGHNT and CDR2 is YYREEE (reference sequence). The CDR3 is CASSLRKREAGANVLTF. In DNA, the CDR3 is TGTGCCAGCAGCTTGCGAAAGCGGGAGGCTGGGGCCAACGTCCTGACTTTC.

The chain carries TRBV30 and TRBJ2-7; perhaps TRBD1 as D (5 bases). Germline V CDR1 and CDR2: GTSNPN, SVGIG (reference sequence). The V and J ends lost 3 bases and 0 bases respectively, with 15 bases between them. This CDR3 comprises 15 residues. The CDR3 DNA follows: TGTGCCTGGAGGGTAGACAGACGGAGCTCCTACGAGCAGTACTTC. Protein sequence: CAWRVDRRSSYEQYF.

This chain joins TRBV7-2 and TRBJ1-2; TRBD1 might be the D (6 bases). V gave up 1 base and J gave up 6 bases, with 15 bases separating them. CDR1 is SGHTA, CDR2 FQGNSA, per germline. There are 15 residues in the CDR3. The CDR3 coding sequence is TGTGCCAGCAGCTTAGTCCTGGGGGGGCCGGATGGCTACACCTTC. This gives the protein CASSLVLGGPDGYTF.

A remark on this clone: Sequence at one end of the junction differs from germline and may be a read error. The genes are TRBV7-7 and TRBJ2-5, with D hard to call. The CDR3 covers 13 residues. Per germline, CDR1 SSHAT and CDR2 FNYEAQ (reference sequence). CDR3 nucleotide sequence: TGTGCTAGCAGCTTTGAGACCCAAGAGACCCAGTACTTC. Translated: CASSFETQETQYF.

The J gene is TRBJ1-2, the V gene TRBV7-2; perhaps TRBD1 as D (5 bases). The CDR3 has 13 amino acids. CDR1 is SGHTA and CDR2 is FQGNSA in the germline V gene. V lost 5 bases and J lost 8, with 15 bases in between. This CDR3 is CASSTYLGQGYTF. DNA for the CDR3: TGTGCCAGCAGCACCTACCTAGGACAAGGCTACACCTTC.

In its sample, this clone was seen a few times. The DNA of the CDR3 is TGTGCCTGGAGGGGGGGTGGCAGGGTCTACGAGCAGTACTTC. It is translated as CAWRGGGRVYEQYF. The chain is built from TRBV30 and TRBJ2-7; maybe TRBD2 (6 bases). The CDR3 loop spans 14 amino acids. V dropped 3 bases and J dropped 3 bases, with 15 bases sitting between them. Germline CDR1 GTSNPN, CDR2 SVGIG (reference sequence).

About this clone itself: This specimen includes other DNA sequences encoding the same CDR3. The chain couples TRBV5-1 to TRBJ1-2; 10 nucleotides align to TRBD1. Germline V gene lookup returns CDR1 SGHRS and CDR2 YFSETQ. V shed 0 bases and J 4 bases; nucleotides not matched to a gene: 0. The CDR3 is 14 amino acids. The CDR3 sequence is CASSLGQGAYGYTF. The CDR3 nucleotides read TGCGCCAGCAGCTTGGGACAGGGGGCCTATGGCTACACCTTC.

The CDR3 spells CASSSSGANYEQYF. The CDR3, as DNA: TGTGCCAGCAGCTCCTCCGGTGCCAACTACGAGCAGTACTTC. The rearrangement joins TRBV11-2 to TRBJ2-7; D is ambiguous. V was trimmed by 4 bases and J by 3 bases, leaving 13 bases between them. The CDR3 runs 14 residues. In germline, CDR1 is SGHAT, CDR2 FQNNGV.

The chain links TRBV6-5 to TRBJ1-1; D possibly corresponds to TRBD1 (5 bases). The V gene's germline CDR1 is MNHEY and CDR2 SVGAGI. The CDR3 runs to 15 residues. The V and J ends lost 0 bases and 0 bases respectively, with 8 bases between them. The CDR3 reads CASSYSTEMNTEAFF. Written as DNA, the CDR3 is TGTGCCAGCAGTTACTCGACAGAAATGAACACTGAAGCTTTCTTT.